This entry is about one T cell receptor (delta chain). Its antigen is as yet unknown. With only one base between it and a far larger clone, this is likely a read error. Distinct nucleotide sequences in the sample also encode this CDR3. This sample was included in a study of γδ T cells in repeated Plasmodium falciparum infection. Study background: Samples were taken at baseline, before some infections, and 21 days after each. Overall study findings and caveats: Vgamma9/Vdelta2+ T cells showed a stable polyclonal repertoire with shared TCRgamma sequences.

Flow sorting of PBMC yielded separate Vgamma9/Vdelta2+ and Vdelta2-negative gammadelta T cell populations for bulk repertoire analysis. There are 22 residues in the CDR3. V lost 4 bases and J lost 2; bases outside the gene matches: 28. Germline values: CDR1 TSWWSYY, CDR2 QGS. TRG and TRD sequences were obtained from every sorted gammadelta sample. TCRdb reprocessed the multiplex PCR reads through CATT. The table lists more than 70,000 delta-chain clones, approximately 0.92% of them singletons. V gene TRDV1 combines with J gene TRDJ1; 7 bases line up with TRDD3. The sample was gamma-delta T cells from blood. This clonotype was sampled from a pool of human donors (malaria-infected and uninfected, not separated). The CDR3 loop is CALGGDRIPCTGDGGRTDKLIF. CDR3 nucleotide sequence: TGTGCTCTTGGGGGCGACCGCATACCCTGTACTGGGGATGGGGGGCGTACCGATAAACTCATCTTT.